This passage covers 27 T cell receptor beta chains from one sample sequenced in a study of cytomegalovirus exposure and HLA in healthy donors. The PCR used 60 Vbeta and 13 Jbeta primers. Only in-frame clones appear in the TCRdb table, and some are missing; sequencing was by immunoSEQ multiplex PCR. The repertoire consists of some 120,000 clones, with over 60% occurring once and the leading ten covering 2.5% to 3%. The material sequenced was PBMCs. These receptors were obtained from a woman between 18 and 29 years old in good health and CMV-seropositive.

The V and J genes are TRBV15 and TRBJ2-7; D is perhaps TRBD2 (5 bases). Germline assignment: CDR1 LNHNV and CDR2 YYDKDF (reference sequence). This CDR3 spans 14 amino acids. Trimming removed 0 bases at V and 7 bases at J, with 13 bases between. CDR3 coding DNA: TGTGCCACCAGCAGAGATTACGGAGAGGGAGAGCAGTACTTC. Its translation: CATSRDYGEGEQYF.

The chain recombines TRBV10-3 with TRBJ1-2; 7 bases line up with TRBD1. Germline V gene lookup returns CDR1 ENHRY and CDR2 SYGVKD. This CDR3 has 15 residues. V dropped 6 bases and J dropped 0; count of bases not matched to a gene: 7. The CDR3 is CAISPVTGSNYGYTF. In DNA, the CDR3 is TGTGCCATCAGCCCAGTGACAGGGTCTAACTATGGCTACACCTTC.

The chain recombines TRBV19 with TRBJ1-5, with TRBD1 matching 8 bases. This CDR3 is 14 amino acids long. CDR1 and CDR2 from the germline V gene are LNHDA and SQIVND (reference sequence). V shed 7 bases and J 4 bases; nucleotides not matched to a gene: 6. The CDR3 bases are TGTGCCAGTACTCCGGGACAGGCTAATCAGCCCCAGCATTTT. It specifies CASTPGQANQPQHF.

The chain links TRBV5-1 to TRBJ2-7; 10 bases fit TRBD1. J lost 6 bases, V lost 3 bases, and 12 bases had no gene match. Per the germline V gene, CDR1 is SGHRS and CDR2 is YFSETQ. The CDR3 loop spans 16 amino acids. The CDR3 spells CASSSHPVGQGLEQYF. In nucleotides, the CDR3 is TGCGCCAGCAGCTCTCACCCCGTGGGACAGGGGCTCGAGCAGTACTTC.

This clone was recorded only once. The chain links TRBV30 to TRBJ2-5; no reliable D call. The CDR3 extends over 13 amino acids. From germline, CDR1 is GTSNPN and CDR2 SVGIG (reference sequence). Trimming took 0 bases from V and 5 from J, leaving 10 bases between them. CDR3 sequence (DNA): TGTGCCTGGAGTGTACTAATACGGGAGACCCAGTACTTC. Protein: CAWSVLIRETQYF.

The chain links TRBV5-8 to TRBJ1-1; D might be TRBD1 (6 bases). V shed 1 base and J shed 11 bases, with 18 bases lying between them. Per germline, CDR1 SGHTS and CDR2 YDEGEE. The CDR3 loop spans 14 amino acids. This CDR3 reads CASSLPNEWGRAFF. CDR3 DNA sequence: TGTGCCAGCAGCTTGCCGAACGAGTGGGGGCGGGCTTTCTTT.

This chain joins TRBV6-1 and TRBJ2-7, with TRBD2 matching 7 bases. V was clipped by 8 bases and J by 3 bases; unmatched bases: 10. The CDR3 extends over 14 amino acids. Germline V CDR1 and CDR2: MNHNS, SASEGT. DNA of the CDR3: TGTGCCAGCGCGAGTATCCGGGAGGTCTACGAGCAGTACTTC. The encoded protein is CASASIREVYEQYF.

The V gene is TRBV30, the J gene TRBJ1-4; tentatively, D is TRBD1 (6 bases). The germline CDR1 and CDR2 sequences are GTSNPN and SVGIG (reference sequence). V dropped 0 bases and J dropped 5 bases, with 13 bases sitting between them. The CDR3 extends over 15 amino acids. The CDR3 sequence: CAWSVQGEWNEKLFF. DNA of the CDR3: TGTGCCTGGAGTGTACAGGGCGAATGGAATGAAAAACTGTTTTTT.

This clone was found once. This chain uses TRBV9 with TRBJ1-2; D possibly corresponds to TRBD1 (5 bases). With 7 bases removed from V and 1 base from J, the gap between germline ends came to 11 bases. The CDR3 is 13 amino acids. CDR1 and CDR2 (germline): SGDLS, YYNGEE. The CDR3 nucleotides read TGTGCCAGCTCTGACGGGGGTAACTATGGCTACACCTTC. Translated, it gives CASSDGGNYGYTF.

The V gene is TRBV5-1, the J gene TRBJ2-1; D not resolved. The germline V and J ends were trimmed by 1 base and 0 bases, with 8 bases remaining between them. Per the germline V gene, CDR1 is SGHRS and CDR2 is YFSETQ. This CDR3 region has 15 residues. Written as DNA, the CDR3 is TGCGCCAGCAGCTTGAACCCGAGCTCCTACAATGAGCAGTTCTTC. This encodes CASSLNPSSYNEQFF.

The chain has TRBV4-1 and TRBJ1-5, with 7 nucleotides matching TRBD1. Trimming removed 5 bases from V and 7 bases from J; junction bases left unmatched: 14. Germline V lookup: CDR1 MGHRA, CDR2 YSYEKL. CDR3 length: 16 amino acids. The CDR3 DNA is TGCGCCAGCAGCAATATGAGACAGGGCGGTGGACAGCCCCAGCATTTT. Translation gives CASSNMRQGGGQPQHF.

The J gene is TRBJ2-4, the V gene TRBV4-2, with D possibly TRBD2 on 6 matching bases. Between the trimmed V and J ends, which lost 3 bases and 0 bases, there was a span of 12 bases. CDR3 length: 16 amino acids. The V gene's germline CDR1 is LGHNA and CDR2 YNFKEQ. The CDR3, as DNA: TGTGCCAGCAGCCACTCTAGCGCACTAGCCAAAAACATTCAGTACTTC. Translating it yields CASSHSSALAKNIQYF.

The rearrangement links TRBV13 to TRBJ2-1, with TRBD2 matching over 16 bases. CDR1 is PRHDT, CDR2 FYEKMQ, per germline (reference sequence). V lost 1 base, J lost 7 bases, and 1 base stayed unmatched. The CDR3 is 16 residues long. The CDR3 DNA is TGTGCCAGCAGCTTAGAGGGACTAGCGGGAGGGAATGAGCAGTTCTTC. Translated: CASSLEGLAGGNEQFF. The full variable domain, completed using reference TRBV13 and TRBJ2-1, is AAGVIQSPRHLIKEKRETATLKCYPIPRHDTVYWYQQGPGQDPQFLISFYEKMQSDKGSIPDRFSAQQFSDYHSELNMSSLELGDSALYFCASSLEGLAGGNEQFFGPGTRLTVL.

V usage is TRBV15 and J usage is TRBJ2-5; perhaps TRBD1 as D (5 bases). The CDR3 spans 14 residues. The V and J ends lost 0 bases and 0 bases respectively, with 5 bases between them. Germline V gene sequence: CDR1 LNHNV, CDR2 YYDKDF (reference sequence). The CDR3 sequence: CATSRETDQETQYF. CDR3 DNA sequence: TGTGCCACCAGCAGAGAGACAGACCAAGAGACCCAGTACTTC.

The genes are TRBV7-9 and TRBJ2-7; 9 nucleotides align to TRBD1. The junction had 7 bases not matched to a gene; V was cut back by 5 bases and J by 5 bases. Germline V lookup: CDR1 SEHNR, CDR2 FQNEAQ (reference sequence). The CDR3 covers 14 residues. CDR3: CASSPGQGKHEQYF. The CDR3 nucleotides are TGTGCCAGCAGCCCTGGACAGGGGAAGCACGAGCAGTACTTC. The entire variable domain, with the rest obtained from reference TRBV7-9 and TRBJ2-7, is as follows: DTGVSQNPRHKITKRGQNVTFRCDPISEHNRLYWYRQTLGQGPEFLTYFQNEAQLEKSRLLSDRFSAERPKGSFSTLEIQRTEQGDSAMYLCASSPGQGKHEQYFGPGTRLTVT.

The V gene is TRBV28, the J gene TRBJ2-7, with 10 positions matching TRBD2. The CDR3 totals 17 residues. The V gene's germline CDR1 is MDHEN and CDR2 SYDVKM. V lost 6 bases to trimming and J lost 6 bases; unmatched junction nucleotides: 17. The CDR3 bases are TGTGCCAGCAGCGTAGGAGTCTTTAGCGGGAGGAGGGGCGAGCAGTACTTC. Translated, it gives CASSVGVFSGRRGEQYF.

This clone was recorded once. The chain couples TRBV10-3 to TRBJ2-7, with 12 bases matching TRBD2. The CDR3 is 18 residues long. In germline, CDR1 is ENHRY, CDR2 SYGVKD. V dropped 3 bases and J dropped 1; count of bases not matched to a gene: 10. CDR3 nucleotides: TGTGCCATCAGTGAAAGGTCGGCTAGCGGGAGGGTTTCCTACGAGCAGTACTTC. Amino acid sequence: CAISERSASGRVSYEQYF.

This chain uses TRBV18 with TRBJ1-3; D is possibly TRBD1 (5 bases). The ends were cut back, 3 bases at V and 0 bases at J, with 15 bases in the middle. Germline assignment: CDR1 KGHSH and CDR2 LQKENI. The CDR3 totals 17 residues. The DNA of the CDR3 is TGTGCCAGCTCACCCCGACAGAATCTAGTCTCTGGAAACACCATATATTTT. Amino acids: CASSPRQNLVSGNTIYF.

The rearrangement joins TRBV5-4 to TRBJ2-7, with 12 positions matching TRBD2. J lost 2 bases, V lost 3 bases, and 3 bases had no gene match. This CDR3 is built from 15 residues. Germline CDR1 reads SGHNT; CDR2 reads YYREEE (reference sequence). The CDR3 DNA sequence: TGTGCCAGCAGCTCGTGGACTAGCGGGACCTACGAGCAGTACTTC. It encodes CASSSWTSGTYEQYF.

This rearrangement joins TRBV5-1 to TRBJ2-3, with 13 bases fitting TRBD2. Trimming cost V 0 bases and J 0 bases; bases outside gene matches: 7. The CDR3 loop spans 19 amino acids. CDR1 and CDR2 (germline): SGHRS, YFSETQ. The CDR3 DNA sequence: TGCGCCAGCAGCTTGGTTGCGACTAGCGGGAGGTTAAGCACAGATACGCAGTATTTT. Its protein product is CASSLVATSGRLSTDTQYF.

The chain couples TRBV4-1 to TRBJ1-4; tentative D call: TRBD1 (5 bases). CDR3 length: 17 residues. The germline V gene encodes CDR1 MGHRA and CDR2 YSYEKL. Trimming removed 1 base from V and 8 bases from J, with 20 bases in between. CDR3 protein: CASSQAGGARTREKLFF. The CDR3, as DNA: TGCGCCAGCAGCCAAGCCGGCGGGGCCCGGACGAGGGAAAAACTGTTTTTT.

This clone was counted only a few times. This chain connects TRBV19 to TRBJ2-5; TRBD1 matches at 7 bases. With 4 bases clipped from V and 0 bases from J, the junction kept 11 bases outside the gene matches. The CDR3 length is 17 residues. CDR1 is LNHDA, CDR2 SQIVND, per germline (reference sequence). CDR3 residues: CASSRKKGTEYQETQYF. The CDR3 nucleotides read TGTGCCAGTAGTAGGAAAAAGGGGACAGAGTACCAAGAGACCCAGTACTTC.

The CDR3 reads CASSPQTGAQETQYF. The CDR3, as DNA: TGCGCCAGCAGCCCCCAGACAGGGGCACAAGAGACCCAGTACTTC. V and J are TRBV5-1 and TRBJ2-5; 8 bases fit TRBD1. Losses at the gene ends were 4 bases for V and 2 bases for J; bases not matched to a gene: 7. This CDR3 has 15 amino acids. Germline V gives CDR1 SGHRS, CDR2 YFSETQ.

The J gene is TRBJ1-1, the V gene TRBV5-1; 11 nucleotides line up with TRBD1. From germline, CDR1 is SGHRS and CDR2 YFSETQ. V lost 4 bases and J lost 8; bases outside the gene matches: 4. The CDR3 runs 13 residues. CDR3 bases: TGCGCCAGCAGCCTCGGACAGGGGGCGGAAGCTTTCTTT. This gives the protein CASSLGQGAEAFF.

The chain has TRBV2 and TRBJ2-7; 7 bases align to TRBD2. Germline V lookup: CDR1 SNHLY, CDR2 FYNNEI. This CDR3 has 14 residues. The trim removed 5 bases at V and 0 bases at J, leaving 4 bases unmatched. The CDR3 DNA reads TGTGCCAGCAGTTGGGACTACTCCTCCTACGAGCAGTACTTC. This gives the protein CASSWDYSSYEQYF.

This chain joins TRBV10-1 and TRBJ2-7, with TRBD2 matching 13 bases. Losses at the gene ends were 9 bases for V and 0 bases for J; bases not matched to a gene: 8. Germline V CDR1 and CDR2: WNHNN, SYGVQD (reference sequence). The CDR3 sequence is 16 residues long. CDR3 sequence: CASRTSGRAYSYEQYF. The CDR3 nucleotides read TGCGCCAGTAGAACTAGCGGGAGGGCCTACTCCTACGAGCAGTACTTC.

The chain couples TRBV18 to TRBJ1-2; a weak D match, TRBD1 (6 bases). V was shortened by 0 bases and J by 3 bases, with 11 bases between the two germline ends. The V gene's germline CDR1 is KGHSH and CDR2 LQKENI. The CDR3 is made up of 15 amino acids. CDR3 sequence reads: CASSPPQGRDYGYTF. The CDR3 region has the DNA TGTGCCAGCTCACCACCACAGGGTAGGGACTATGGCTACACCTTC.